The sequence of this TCR beta chain was determined in a study of beta chain features in type 1 diabetes. Across the study: Sorted cell examination encompassed 100 million to 110 million cells across all samples.

Investigators reverse transcribed all isolated RNA, so they sequenced expressed TCRB transcripts. Profiling relied on immunoSEQ multiplex PCR, and the TCRdb table lists in-frame clones only, not all of them. The sample has roughly 340,000 clones; roughly 14% are singletons. Study results and caveats: Shorter TCRB CDR3s, moderately but significantly so, were found in Type 1 diabetes patients in all four CD4+ subsets. Across patients, naive, central memory and Treg TCRB repertoires exhibited apparently greater similarity than was observed across healthy donors.

Naive, central memory, regulatory and stem cell-like memory cells within the CD4+ compartment were sorted using CD45RO/CCR7/CD25/CD127/CD95/CD27. Germline CDR1 LGHNA, CDR2 YSLEER. The trim removed 0 bases at V and 4 bases at J, leaving 7 bases unmatched. The CDR3 has 17 residues. The table lists this clone with a few counts. Its antigen is unknown. Specimen: naive CD4+ T cells from blood. This TCR was sampled from a woman aged 18-29 years with type 1 diabetes. The rearrangement links TRBV4-3 to TRBJ2-1, with TRBD2 matching 9 bases. The CDR3 spells CASSQEVGLALYNEQFF. The DNA for the CDR3 is TGCGCCAGCAGCCAAGAGGTGGGACTAGCCCTTTACAATGAGCAGTTCTTC.